The rows below give T cell receptor beta chains drawn from one sample of a study of T cells in Graves' hyperthyroidism and ophthalmopathy. TCRdb itself ran the multiplex PCR reads through MiXCR, one entry per CDR3 protein. This sample has roughly 180,000 distinct CDR3 sequences, with just under 9.5% found just once. Sequencing was done on a sample of blood. These receptors came from a woman aged 18-29 years with Graves' hyperthyroidism that later progressed to Graves' ophthalmopathy. Both conserved end residues are part of each CDR3. A D gene is named only where the DNA matches it firmly. Rows may omit the clone size; those that give it use once, few, many or a size class.

j_call | v_call | d_call | clone_size | cdr3_nt | cdr3_aa
TRBJ2-5 | TRBV20-1 | TRBD2 | many | TGCAGTGCTAGATTTGGCGGGGGGCCCGAGACCCAGTACTTC | CSARFGGGPETQYF
TRBJ2-7 | TRBV5-1 | TRBD1 | many | TGCGCCAGCAGTTCGACAGGGGACGCCTACGAGCAGTACTTC | CASSSTGDAYEQYF
TRBJ1-1 | TRBV6-2/TRBV6-3 | . | many | TGTGCCAGCAGTTACTCGGCCGCACAGGATTCAGCTTTCTTT | CASSYSAAQDSAFF
TRBJ2-7 | TRBV20-1 | TRBD1 | many | TGCAGTGTCACAGGGGCTGGGTACGAGCAGTACTTC | CSVTGAGYEQYF
TRBJ1-2 | TRBV7-8 | . | . | TGTGCCAGCAGCTTAATAGGACGAGGGGATGGCTACACCTTC | CASSLIGRGDGYTF
TRBJ1-5 | TRBV30 | . | many | TGTGCCTGCAGCGCGGCAGGCCGGGTGGATCAGCCCCAGCATTTT | CACSAAGRVDQPQHF
TRBJ2-2 | TRBV12-3/TRBV12-4 | . | . | TGTGCCAGCAGTTTAAAGCTGGGAACCGGGGAGCTGTTTTTT | CASSLKLGTGELFF
TRBJ2-7 | TRBV19 | . | few | TGTGCCAGTAGTATAAGTCCCACCATCTCCTACGAGCAGTACTTC | CASSISPTISYEQYF
TRBJ2-1 | TRBV7-9 | . | many | TGTGCCAGCAGCTCACCCGGGGCGGGGACCGGGAATGAGCAGTTCTTC | CASSSPGAGTGNEQFF
TRBJ2-7 | TRBV30 | . | . | TGTGCCTGGAGTGAGGGTCACGAGCAGTACTTC | CAWSEGHEQYF
TRBJ1-1 | TRBV30 | . | many | TGTGCCTGGGATCAGGGACGGACTGAAGCTTTCTTT | CAWDQGRTEAFF
TRBJ2-1 | TRBV2 | TRBD2 | many | TGTGCCAACCTGAGGACTAGCGGGGGGTGGAATGAGCAGTTCTTC | CANLRTSGGWNEQFF
TRBJ2-1 | TRBV4-2 | TRBD2 | . | TGTGCCAGCAGCCAAGAGGGACTAGCCTCCAATGAGCAGCTCTTC | CASSQEGLASNEQLF
TRBJ1-1 | TRBV5-1 | . | many | TGCGCCAGCAGCTTGGTCCCGGGGGATAGCACTGAAGCTTTCTTT | CASSLVPGDSTEAFF
TRBJ1-5 | TRBV19 | . | many | TGTGCCAGTAGTGTGGGGCAGCAACAGCCCCAGCATTTT | CASSVGQQQPQHF
TRBJ1-5 | TRBV4-2 | . | many | TGTGCCAGCAGCCAAGTAGGGCCCAATCAGCCCCAGCATTTT | CASSQVGPNQPQHF
TRBJ1-1 | TRBV6-1 | . | many | TGTGCCAGCAGTTGGGGGGGGGGTATCGACACTGAAGCTTTCTTT | CASSWGGGIDTEAFF
TRBJ2-3 | TRBV9 | . | many | TGTGCCAGCAGCGTAGCGTCCCTAACAGATACGCAGTATTTT | CASSVASLTDTQYF
TRBJ1-2 | TRBV15 | . | many | TGTGCCACCAGCCCGACCGGAGAGGACTATGGCTACACCTTC | CATSPTGEDYGYTF
TRBJ1-5 | TRBV19 | . | many | TGTGCCAGTAGTATCGGGCTGAGGGGCAATCAGCCCCAGCATTTT | CASSIGLRGNQPQHF
TRBJ2-1 | TRBV10-2 | . | many | TGCGCCAGCAGTGAGTTAAGACAGCTCAATGAGCAGTTCTTC | CASSELRQLNEQFF
TRBJ2-2 | TRBV19 | TRBD1 | many | TGTGCCAGTAGTGGACAGGGCGGGAACACCGGGGAGCTGTTTTTT | CASSGQGGNTGELFF
TRBJ1-2 | TRBV2 | . | many | TGTGCCAGCAGACAGGGAGACTATGGCTACACCTTC | CASRQGDYGYTF
TRBJ2-1 | TRBV15 | . | many | TGTGCCACCAGCCCCGAAAAGGGCTACAATGAGCAGTTCTTC | CATSPEKGYNEQFF
TRBJ2-7 | TRBV27 | . | many | TGTGCCAGCAGGGCGGGGTTAGTTTCCTACGAGCAGTACTTC | CASRAGLVSYEQYF
TRBJ1-4 | TRBV13 | TRBD1 | many | TGTGCCAGCAGCCGGCGGGGACAGGGTAGTGAAAAACTGTTTTTT | CASSRRGQGSEKLFF
TRBJ2-4 | TRBV29-1 | TRBD2 | once | TGCAGCGTCGGAGTTAGCGGGGACATTCGGTACTTC | CSVGVSGDIRYF
TRBJ1-6 | TRBV6-1 | . | few | TGTGCCAGCCTAGGCTCATCACCCCTCCACTTT | CASLGSSPLHF
TRBJ2-3 | TRBV28 | . | many | TGTGCCAGCAGTTTTTCTGGACTAGATACGCAGTATTTT | CASSFSGLDTQYF
TRBJ2-7 | TRBV6-5 | . | many | TGTGCCAGCAGTTACCGGGACCCGGGGTACGAGCAGTACTTC | CASSYRDPGYEQYF
TRBJ2-1 | TRBV20-1 | . | many | TGCAGTGCTAGAGAAACCCGGACAGCCGAAAACTACAATGAGCAGTTCTTC | CSARETRTAENYNEQFF
TRBJ2-5 | TRBV28 | TRBD2 | many | TGTGCCAGCAGCCCGACTAGCAGGGAAATCGAGACCCAGTACTTC | CASSPTSREIETQYF
TRBJ1-3 | TRBV9 | . | . | TGTGCCAGCAGCGTTGGACATCTCTCTGGAAACACCATATATTTT | CASSVGHLSGNTIYF
TRBJ1-5 | TRBV4-1 | . | . | TGTGCCAGCAGCCAAGAATACACGAAAAATCAGCCCCAGCATTTT | CASSQEYTKNQPQHF
TRBJ2-3 | TRBV29-1 | . | many | TGCAGCGTGGGAGGACTATCCTCGGGCACAGATGCGCAGTATTTT | CSVGGLSSGTDAQYF
TRBJ1-1 | TRBV7-9 | . | many | TGTGCCAGCAGCTTAGAGGGGACATCTGAAGCTTTCTTT | CASSLEGTSEAFF
TRBJ1-2 | TRBV11-2 | TRBD1 | many | TGTGCCAGCAGCTGGGACAGCGCTAACTATGGCTACACCTTC | CASSWDSANYGYTF
TRBJ1-1 | TRBV9 | TRBD1 | many | TGTGCCAGCAGCGTTCTATCAGGGGGCGGTGAAGCTTTCTTT | CASSVLSGGGEAFF
TRBJ1-3 | TRBV19 | . | many | TGTGCCGGGCCCGGAGGCCATAACTCTGGAAACACCATATATTTT | CAGPGGHNSGNTIYF
TRBJ1-5 | TRBV19 | . | . | TGTGCCAGTACCCTGACAGGCAATCAGCCCCAGCATTTT | CASTLTGNQPQHF
TRBJ2-6 | TRBV2 | . | many | TGTGCCAGCAGCGCCTCCACAGAGGGTTCTGGGGCCAACGTCCTGACTTTC | CASSASTEGSGANVLTF
TRBJ2-3 | TRBV5-5 | TRBD1 | once | TGTGCCAGCAGGGTAGGAAGGGGGCTTGGGCGGAACACAGATACGCAGTATTTT | CASRVGRGLGRNTDTQYF
TRBJ2-2 | TRBV4-2 | . | many | TGTGCCAGCAGCCACCTCAACACCGGGGAGCTGTTTTTT | CASSHLNTGELFF
TRBJ2-1 | TRBV27 | TRBD2 | . | TGTGCCAGCAGTCCGGGACTAGCGGGGGGCCTTGAGCAGTTCTTC | CASSPGLAGGLEQFF
TRBJ2-3 | TRBV12-3/TRBV12-4 | TRBD2 | few | TGTGCCAGCAGTTTGGGTAGCGGGGGGACAGATACGCAGTATTTT | CASSLGSGGTDTQYF
TRBJ2-3 | TRBV5-1 | TRBD2 | many | TGCGCCAGCAGCTTGGACGGGACTAGGAGCGATACGCAGTATTTT | CASSLDGTRSDTQYF
TRBJ1-1 | TRBV29-1 | . | few | TGCAGCGTGGTGGAATTGACTGAAGCTTTCTTT | CSVVELTEAFF
TRBJ2-1 | TRBV29-1 | . | many | TGCAGCGTTGCTAGGGCAGGCTCCTACAATGAGCAGTTCTTC | CSVARAGSYNEQFF
TRBJ1-5 | TRBV9 | . | many | TGTGCCAGCGGGGACCTTAAGCCCCAGCATTTT | CASGDLKPQHF
TRBJ2-3 | TRBV11-2 | TRBD2 | many | TGTGCCAGCAGCCCGTTAGCGGGAGGGACCACAGATACGCAGTATTTT | CASSPLAGGTTDTQYF
TRBJ2-1 | TRBV28 | TRBD2 | many | TGTGCCAGCAGTTACGGGACTAGCGGGATTAGTGAGCAGTTCTTC | CASSYGTSGISEQFF
TRBJ1-4 | TRBV6-2/TRBV6-3 | . | many | TGTGCCAGCAGTAATACGTTCAGCCCTGTGGAAAAACTGTTTTTT | CASSNTFSPVEKLFF
TRBJ2-5 | TRBV20-1 | . | many | TGCAGTGCTAGAGGGGTGGGGTCAGGAGAGACCCAGTACTTC | CSARGVGSGETQYF
TRBJ2-7 | TRBV12-3/TRBV12-4 | TRBD2 | many | TGTGCCAGCAGTTTCCCGGGACTACCCTACGAGCAGTACTTC | CASSFPGLPYEQYF
TRBJ1-5 | TRBV7-9 | . | few | TGTGCCAGCAGTCCGGACAGTCATCCTCAGCCCCAGCATTTT | CASSPDSHPQPQHF